Listed below are T cell receptor beta chains from one sample, sequenced in a study of T cell changes during pregnancy in multiple sclerosis. TCRdb keeps only in-frame clones here, not all; method: immunoSEQ multiplex PCR. Here the sample spans about 35,000 clones, approximately 90% being singletons. This specimen consisted of CD4+ T cells from peripheral blood mononuclear cells, obtained in the third trimester of pregnancy. The receptors come from a female donor in good health, enrolled as a control in a pregnancy study. The CDR3 runs from the conserved cysteine through the conserved F or W. Each record gives: V gene, clone size, J gene, D gene, CDR3 DNA, CDR3 protein. The D gene is left open where the match is weak. Size values are once, few and many counts, or a class for expanded clones, and some rows have none.

V: TRBV6-5
size: .
J: TRBJ2-7
D: .
DNA: TGTGCCAGCAGTTACGTGCCTACCACCCCCTACGAGCAGTACTTC
CDR3: CASSYVPTTPYEQYF

V: TRBV4-2
size: .
J: TRBJ1-2
D: .
DNA: TGTGCCAGCAGCCAAGAGGCGGGTTCTGACTATGGCTACACCTTC
CDR3: CASSQEAGSDYGYTF

V: TRBV5-1
size: .
J: TRBJ2-3
D: TRBD2
DNA: TGCGCCAGCAGCCTTCGCGCTAGCGGGGGGAACACAGATACGCAGTATTTT
CDR3: CASSLRASGGNTDTQYF

V: TRBV4-1
size: .
J: TRBJ2-1
D: TRBD2
DNA: TGCGCCAGCAGCCTGATACTAGCGGGGAGCTCCTACAATGAGCAGTTCTTC
CDR3: CASSLILAGSSYNEQFF

V: TRBV5-1
size: .
J: TRBJ2-1
D: .
DNA: TGCGCCAGCAGCTTGGTGGGGGCTTCCTACAATGAGCAGTTCTTC
CDR3: CASSLVGASYNEQFF

V: TRBV28
size: .
J: TRBJ2-7
D: .
DNA: TGTGCCAGCAGCACCGGGGACGGAGGGTTCTACGAGCAGTACTTC
CDR3: CASSTGDGGFYEQYF

V: TRBV28
size: .
J: TRBJ1-2
D: .
DNA: TGTGCCAGCAGTTTGAATAAGGGGAACGGCTACACCTTC
CDR3: CASSLNKGNGYTF

V: TRBV7-2
size: few
J: TRBJ1-2
D: .
DNA: TGTGCCAGCAGCCCCCGGCTGAGGGTTAAAGGCTACACCTTC
CDR3: CASSPRLRVKGYTF

V: TRBV28
size: .
J: TRBJ1-1
D: TRBD1
DNA: TGTGCCAGCAAACCTGGACAGGGTCTGTGGAACACTGAAGCTTTCTTT
CDR3: CASKPGQGLWNTEAFF

V: TRBV7-8
size: .
J: TRBJ1-4
D: .
DNA: TGTGCCAGCAGCTTAGGAAGGGGCCCGGCTAATGAAAAACTGTTTTTT
CDR3: CASSLGRGPANEKLFF

V: TRBV6-1
size: .
J: TRBJ2-3
D: TRBD1
DNA: TGTGCCAGCAGTGTCCGGGACAGGGGGCCCCCAGATACGCAGTATTTT
CDR3: CASSVRDRGPPDTQYF

V: TRBV28
size: .
J: TRBJ1-2
D: .
DNA: TGTGCCAGCAGTTTAGGACAGTTCTATGGCTACACCTTC
CDR3: CASSLGQFYGYTF

V: TRBV19
size: .
J: TRBJ1-6
D: .
DNA: TGTGCCAGTAGTATATTGGACGGGAATAATTCACCCCTCCACTTT
CDR3: CASSILDGNNSPLHF

V: TRBV7-9
size: .
J: TRBJ1-6
D: .
DNA: TGTGCCAGCAGCTTAGGGCAGAATAATTCACCCCTCCACTTT
CDR3: CASSLGQNNSPLHF

V: TRBV28
size: .
J: TRBJ2-3
D: .
DNA: TGTGCCAGCAGTACCCGGTGGGGGGTCGCCACAGATACGCAGTATTTT
CDR3: CASSTRWGVATDTQYF

V: TRBV4-1
size: .
J: TRBJ2-5
D: .
DNA: TGCGCCAGCAGCCAATTGCGGGGGCGAGGGGGAGAGACCCAGTACTTC
CDR3: CASSQLRGRGGETQYF

V: TRBV2
size: once
J: TRBJ2-7
D: .
DNA: TGTGCCAGTTGGCAGGGGAAACAGGAGCAGTACTTC
CDR3: CASWQGKQEQYF

V: TRBV19
size: .
J: TRBJ2-1
D: TRBD2
DNA: TGTGCCAGTATGGGACTAGCGGGAGGTGGGTCCTACAATGAGCAGTTCTTC
CDR3: CASMGLAGGGSYNEQFF

V: TRBV11-3
size: .
J: TRBJ2-5
D: TRBD1
DNA: TGTGCCAGCAGCTCCCGACAGGGGCAAGAGACCCAGTACTTC
CDR3: CASSSRQGQETQYF

V: TRBV7-6
size: .
J: TRBJ2-5
D: TRBD2
DNA: TGTGCCAGCATCCCAACTAGCGGGACCACCGGAGGGGAGACCCAGTACTTC
CDR3: CASIPTSGTTGGETQYF

V: TRBV5-5
size: .
J: TRBJ1-5
D: .
DNA: TGTGCCGTCCCTGGGACTCCCCGAAGACATCAGCCCCAGCATTTT
CDR3: CAVPGTPRRHQPQHF

V: TRBV6-5
size: .
J: TRBJ2-3
D: .
DNA: TGTGCCAGCAGTTACGCCCCTAGCGCAGATACGCAGTATTTT
CDR3: CASSYAPSADTQYF

V: TRBV28
size: .
J: TRBJ1-1
D: .
DNA: TGTGCCAGCCCCGAGAGTGGGAACACTGAAGCTTTCTTT
CDR3: CASPESGNTEAFF

V: TRBV4-1
size: .
J: TRBJ2-2
D: TRBD2
DNA: TGCGCCAGCAGCCAAGACAGCGGGGGCACCGGGGAGCTGTTTTTT
CDR3: CASSQDSGGTGELFF

V: TRBV29-1
size: .
J: TRBJ1-2
D: TRBD1
DNA: TGCAGCGTTTCTCCCGGGACAGGGAACTATGGCTACACCTTC
CDR3: CSVSPGTGNYGYTF

V: TRBV9
size: .
J: TRBJ1-1
D: .
DNA: TGTGCCAGCAGCCCCCGGGGCGCCGGGGGGACTGAAGCTTTCTTT
CDR3: CASSPRGAGGTEAFF

V: TRBV19
size: .
J: TRBJ2-1
D: TRBD2
DNA: TGTGCCAGTAGTCTTACTAGCGGGGGTTACAATGAGCAGTTCTTC
CDR3: CASSLTSGGYNEQFF

V: TRBV9
size: once
J: TRBJ1-1
D: TRBD1
DNA: TGTGCCAGCAGCGTAGGACTCGGACAGGTCGGTGCTGAAGCTTTCTTT
CDR3: CASSVGLGQVGAEAFF

V: TRBV27
size: .
J: TRBJ1-5
D: TRBD1
DNA: TGTGCCAGCAGTTTAGGTCCGGGGGACAGGCACCCTTTAAGCAATCAGCCCCAGCATTTT
CDR3: CASSLGPGDRHPLSNQPQHF

V: TRBV7-8
size: .
J: TRBJ1-1
D: TRBD1
DNA: TGTGCCAGCAGCCCCCGGACAGGGCTGGCTTTCTTT
CDR3: CASSPRTGLAFF

V: TRBV5-1
size: .
J: TRBJ1-1
D: .
DNA: TGCGCCAGCAGCCCCCTCGAAGGGAGAGGAGCTTTCTTT
CDR3: CASSPLEGRGAFF

V: TRBV11-2
size: few
J: TRBJ2-1
D: TRBD1
DNA: TGTGCCAGCAGTAGGGACAGGGATGGGCAGTTCTTC
CDR3: CASSRDRDGQFF

V: TRBV7-3
size: .
J: TRBJ2-3
D: .
DNA: TGTGCCAGCAGCTTACTTGCCCCTGGCGGTCCCTCAGATACGCAGTATTTT
CDR3: CASSLLAPGGPSDTQYF

V: TRBV14
size: .
J: TRBJ2-7
D: .
DNA: TGTGCCAGCAGCCAAGGACGGGTTACCCCCCGCGAGCAGTACTTC
CDR3: CASSQGRVTPREQYF

V: TRBV6-6
size: .
J: TRBJ1-2
D: .
DNA: TGTGCCAGCGGTCGAGAGGCCCCGGACTATGGCTACACCTTC
CDR3: CASGREAPDYGYTF

V: TRBV6-4
size: .
J: TRBJ2-1
D: TRBD1
DNA: TGTGCCAGCAGTGAACAGGGGACAAAATCCTACAATGAGCAGTTCTTC
CDR3: CASSEQGTKSYNEQFF

V: TRBV19
size: once
J: TRBJ1-4
D: .
DNA: TGTGCCAGTAGTCGAGATGAAAAACTGTTTTTT
CDR3: CASSRDEKLFF

V: TRBV9
size: .
J: TRBJ2-2
D: .
DNA: TGTGCCAGCGGGCATGTGGGAGTGTCCGGGGAGCTGTTTTTT
CDR3: CASGHVGVSGELFF

V: TRBV11-2
size: .
J: TRBJ1-6
D: .
DNA: TGTGCCAGCACCCCGGCCTGGGCACCGAATTCACCCCTCCACTTT
CDR3: CASTPAWAPNSPLHF

V: TRBV28
size: once
J: TRBJ2-7
D: .
DNA: TGTGCCAGCAGTCAATACGAGCAGTACTTC
CDR3: CASSQYEQYF

V: TRBV28
size: .
J: TRBJ2-7
D: TRBD1
DNA: TGTGCCAGCAGTCCCCAGGGGGTTAAATACGAGCAGTACTTC
CDR3: CASSPQGVKYEQYF

V: TRBV9
size: .
J: TRBJ2-1
D: TRBD2
DNA: TGTGCCAGCAGCAGAGGGCTAGCGGGGGGAGAGCAGTTCTTC
CDR3: CASSRGLAGGEQFF

V: TRBV11-1
size: .
J: TRBJ2-2
D: TRBD2
DNA: TGTGCCAGCAGGCGGGGGACCGTGAACACCGGGGAGCTGTTTTTT
CDR3: CASRRGTVNTGELFF

V: TRBV5-1
size: .
J: TRBJ1-2
D: .
DNA: TGCGCCAGCAGCTTGAGGTCACCGGACAGTATATATGGCTACACCTTC
CDR3: CASSLRSPDSIYGYTF

V: TRBV29-1
size: .
J: TRBJ2-5
D: .
DNA: TGCAGCGTGGGGCGGACAGCACAAGAGACCCAGTACTTC
CDR3: CSVGRTAQETQYF

V: TRBV10-3
size: once
J: TRBJ1-6
D: TRBD1
DNA: TGTGCCATCAGGGGCGAACAGGGGGAATCACCCCTCCACTTT
CDR3: CAIRGEQGESPLHF

V: TRBV28
size: once
J: TRBJ1-2
D: TRBD1
DNA: TGTGCCAGCAGTCCCCCCTGGACAGGGATTATCTATGGCTACACCTTC
CDR3: CASSPPWTGIIYGYTF

V: TRBV7-9
size: .
J: TRBJ2-7
D: TRBD1
DNA: TGTGCCAGCAGCCAGGACAGGGGGTGGGACGAGCAGTACTTC
CDR3: CASSQDRGWDEQYF

V: TRBV28
size: once
J: TRBJ2-7
D: TRBD1
DNA: TGTGCCAGCAGGATGCAGGGGGCGGGGGAGCAGTACTTC
CDR3: CASRMQGAGEQYF

V: TRBV7-3
size: .
J: TRBJ2-3
D: .
DNA: TGTGCCAGCAGCTCCCAGGGCGGGAAGGCAGATACGCAGTATTTT
CDR3: CASSSQGGKADTQYF

V: TRBV30
size: .
J: TRBJ2-2
D: TRBD2
DNA: TGTGCCTCGCCCGGGACTACGAGCACCGGGGAGCTGTTTTTT
CDR3: CASPGTTSTGELFF

V: TRBV30
size: .
J: TRBJ2-3
D: .
DNA: TGTGCCTGGGGGGAGACCCAGTTTGGAGATACGCAGTATTTT
CDR3: CAWGETQFGDTQYF

V: TRBV27
size: once
J: TRBJ2-7
D: .
DNA: TGTGCCAGCAAGCGGGCAGGTACCTACGAGCAGTACTTC
CDR3: CASKRAGTYEQYF